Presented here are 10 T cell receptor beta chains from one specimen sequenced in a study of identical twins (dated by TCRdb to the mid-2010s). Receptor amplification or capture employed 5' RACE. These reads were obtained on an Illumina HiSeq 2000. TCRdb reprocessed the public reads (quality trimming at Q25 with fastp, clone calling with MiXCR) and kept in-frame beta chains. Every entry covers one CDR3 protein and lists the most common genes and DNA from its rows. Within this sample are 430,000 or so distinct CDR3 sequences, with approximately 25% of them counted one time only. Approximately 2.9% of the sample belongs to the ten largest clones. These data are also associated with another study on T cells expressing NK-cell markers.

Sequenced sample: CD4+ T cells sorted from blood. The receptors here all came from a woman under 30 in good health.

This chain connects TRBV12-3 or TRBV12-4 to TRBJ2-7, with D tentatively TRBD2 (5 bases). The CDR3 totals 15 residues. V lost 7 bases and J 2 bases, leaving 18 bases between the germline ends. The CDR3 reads CASTQSPDGTYEQYF. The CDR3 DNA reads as TGTGCCAGCACCCAGTCCCCTGACGGGACCTACGAGCAGTACTTC.

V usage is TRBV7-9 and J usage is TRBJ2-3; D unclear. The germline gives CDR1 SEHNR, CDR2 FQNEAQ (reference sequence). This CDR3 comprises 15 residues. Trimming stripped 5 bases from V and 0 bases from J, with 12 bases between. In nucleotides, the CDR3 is TGTGCCAGCAGCATCCGACCTACTAGCACAGATACGCAGTATTTT. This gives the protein CASSIRPTSTDTQYF.

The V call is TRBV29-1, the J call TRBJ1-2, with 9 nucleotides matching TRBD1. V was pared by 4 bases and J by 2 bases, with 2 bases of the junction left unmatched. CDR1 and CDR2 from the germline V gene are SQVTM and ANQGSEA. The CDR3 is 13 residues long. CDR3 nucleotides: TGCAGCGTTGGGGACAGGGAAAACTATGGCTACACCTTC. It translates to CSVGDRENYGYTF.

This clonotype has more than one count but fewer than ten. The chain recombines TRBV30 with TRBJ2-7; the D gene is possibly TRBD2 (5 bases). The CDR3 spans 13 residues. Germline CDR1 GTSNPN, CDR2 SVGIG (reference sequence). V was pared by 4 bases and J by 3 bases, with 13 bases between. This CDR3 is CAWNRAGNYEQYF. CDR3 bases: TGTGCCTGGAACCGTGCGGGTAACTACGAGCAGTACTTC.

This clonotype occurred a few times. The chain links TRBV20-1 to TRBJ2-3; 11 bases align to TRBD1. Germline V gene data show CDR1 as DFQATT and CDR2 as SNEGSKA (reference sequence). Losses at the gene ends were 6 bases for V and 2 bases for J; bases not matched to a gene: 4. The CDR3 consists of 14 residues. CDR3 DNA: TGCAGTGCGCCGGACAGGGGGCTCACAGATACGCAGTATTTT. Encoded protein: CSAPDRGLTDTQYF.

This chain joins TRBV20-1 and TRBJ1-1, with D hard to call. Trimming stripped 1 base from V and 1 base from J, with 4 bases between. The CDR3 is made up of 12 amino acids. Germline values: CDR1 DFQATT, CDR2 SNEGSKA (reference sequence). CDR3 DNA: TGCAGTGCTAGAGGGAAGAACACTGAAGCTTTCTTT. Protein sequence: CSARGKNTEAFF.

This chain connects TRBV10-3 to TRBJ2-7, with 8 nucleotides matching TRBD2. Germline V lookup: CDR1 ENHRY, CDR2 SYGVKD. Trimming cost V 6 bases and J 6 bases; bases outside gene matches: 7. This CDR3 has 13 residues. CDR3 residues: CAISPGGQSEQYF. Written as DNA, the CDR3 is TGTGCCATCAGCCCGGGAGGGCAAAGCGAGCAGTACTTC.

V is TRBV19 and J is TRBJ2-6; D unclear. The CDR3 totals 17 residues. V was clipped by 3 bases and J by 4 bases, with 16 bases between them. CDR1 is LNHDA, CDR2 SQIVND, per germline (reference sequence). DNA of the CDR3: TGTGCCAGTAGTATTGAACGTCGAACTCTGGGGGCCAACGTCCTGACTTTC. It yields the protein CASSIERRTLGANVLTF. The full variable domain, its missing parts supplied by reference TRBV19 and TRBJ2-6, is DGGITQSPKYLFRKEGQNVTLSCEQNLNHDAMYWYRQDPGQGLRLIYYSQIVNDFQKGDIAEGYSVSREKKESFPLTVTSAQKNPTAFYLCASSIERRTLGANVLTFGAGSRLTVL.

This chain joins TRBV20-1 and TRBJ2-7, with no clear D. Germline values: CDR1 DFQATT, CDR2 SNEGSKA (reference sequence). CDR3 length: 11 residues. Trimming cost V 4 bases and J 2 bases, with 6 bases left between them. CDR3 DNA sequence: TGCAGTGCTACGGTGACCTACGAGCAGTACTTC. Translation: CSATVTYEQYF.

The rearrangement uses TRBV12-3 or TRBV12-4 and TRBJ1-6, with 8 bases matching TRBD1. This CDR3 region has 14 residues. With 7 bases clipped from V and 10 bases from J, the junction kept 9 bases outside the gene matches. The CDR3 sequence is CASTATGGESPLHF. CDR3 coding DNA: TGTGCCAGCACCGCTACAGGGGGTGAATCACCCCTCCACTTT.